A selection of T cell receptor beta chains follows, all from one sample in a study of shared clonotypes between healthy human individuals. Generated by immunoSEQ multiplex PCR, the TCRdb table keeps only in-frame clones and is missing some. The table has around 2,000,000 clones, less than 95% seen once. Sequencing input: naive CD8+ T cells sorted from blood. The receptors here all came from a young man in good health. Both conserved end residues are part of each CDR3. D genes are given only for firm matches. Not all rows give a size; the values are once, few, many and, for expanded clones, a class.

clone size | D gene | J gene | V gene | CDR3 protein | CDR3 DNA
- | - | TRBJ2-1 | TRBV9 | CASSVLGDFYNEQFF | TGTGCCAGCAGCGTACTGGGGGATTTCTACAATGAGCAGTTCTTC
- | TRBD1 | TRBJ2-5 | TRBV14 | CASSQDSGTGETQYF | TGTGCCAGCAGCCAAGACTCCGGGACAGGGGAGACCCAGTACTTC
- | - | TRBJ2-3 | TRBV19 | CASSLGYTDTQYF | TGTGCCAGTAGCCTAGGCTACACAGATACGCAGTATTTT
- | - | TRBJ1-1 | TRBV19 | CASSIEPQEPNTEAFF | TGTGCCAGTAGTATAGAACCACAGGAGCCGAACACTGAAGCTTTCTTT
- | TRBD2 | TRBJ2-7 | TRBV5-8 | CASSLLGLADYEQYF | TGTGCCAGCAGCCTTCTGGGGCTAGCGGACTACGAGCAGTACTTC
- | TRBD2 | TRBJ2-7 | TRBV29-1 | CSVEVGGLAAYEQYF | TGCAGCGTAGAGGTTGGGGGACTAGCGGCATACGAGCAGTACTTC
- | TRBD1 | TRBJ2-1 | TRBV11-3 | CASSLGTGIYNEQFF | TGTGCCAGCAGCTTAGGGACAGGGATCTACAATGAGCAGTTCTTC
- | - | TRBJ2-5 | TRBV30 | CAWSPLEETQYF | TGTGCCTGGAGTCCCCTGGAAGAGACCCAGTACTTC
- | TRBD2 | TRBJ2-2 | TRBV11-2 | CASSPRGGVSTGELFF | TGTGCCAGCAGCCCCCGGGGGGGGGTTAGCACCGGGGAGCTGTTTTTT
- | - | TRBJ1-6 | TRBV5-6 | CASSFQYSPLHF | TGTGCCAGCAGCTTTCAGTATTCACCCCTCCACTTT
- | - | TRBJ2-3 | TRBV5-6 | CASSLGWRGSTDTQYF | TGTGCCAGCAGCTTGGGTTGGCGGGGTAGCACAGATACGCAGTATTTT
once | - | TRBJ2-7 | TRBV5-6 | CASRADGSYEQYF | TGTGCCAGCAGGGCGGACGGGTCCTACGAGCAGTACTTC
- | - | TRBJ2-7 | TRBV10-3 | CAIIGDYEQYF | TGTGCCATCATCGGCGACTACGAGCAGTACTTC
few | - | TRBJ2-5 | TRBV19 | CASSIRGTALRETQYF | TGTGCCAGTAGTATACGAGGAACCGCCCTTAGGGAGACCCAGTACTTC
- | TRBD1 | TRBJ2-7 | TRBV27 | CASSPPRDRSSYEQYF | TGTGCCAGCAGTCCCCCCCGGGACAGGAGCTCCTACGAGCAGTACTTC
- | TRBD2 | TRBJ2-1 | TRBV27 | CASKPGLAGGEQFF | TGTGCCAGCAAACCGGGACTAGCGGGGGGTGAGCAGTTCTTC
- | TRBD2 | TRBJ2-7 | TRBV4-1 | CASSQDPPPGGPSYEQYF | TGCGCCAGCAGCCAAGATCCCCCCCCGGGAGGGCCTTCCTACGAGCAGTACTTC
once | - | TRBJ1-5 | TRBV14 | CASSQASHQPQHF | TGTGCCAGCAGCCAAGCCTCACATCAGCCCCAGCATTTT
- | - | TRBJ1-1 | TRBV27 | CASSLSGGWGLDTEAFF | TGTGCCAGCAGTTTATCGGGGGGATGGGGGCTGGACACTGAAGCTTTCTTT
- | TRBD1 | TRBJ2-7 | TRBV2 | CASDRAYEQYF | TGTGCCAGCGACAGGGCTTACGAGCAGTACTTC
- | - | TRBJ2-5 | TRBV6-5 | CASSYSNQGFETQYF | TGTGCCAGCAGTTACTCGAACCAGGGTTTCGAGACCCAGTACTTC
- | TRBD1 | TRBJ2-7 | TRBV6-5 | CASSQDRAYEQYF | TGTGCCAGCAGTCAGGACAGGGCCTACGAGCAGTACTTC
- | - | TRBJ2-7 | TRBV15 | CATSRDLISGQYF | TGTGCCACCAGCAGAGATCTCATATCCGGGCAGTACTTC
- | - | TRBJ2-2 | TRBV7-9 | CASSLVVETANTGELFF | TGTGCCAGCAGCTTAGTGGTCGAGACAGCGAACACCGGGGAGCTGTTTTTT
once | - | TRBJ2-7 | TRBV6-5 | CASSAADIYEQYF | TGTGCCAGCAGCGCGGCGGACATCTACGAGCAGTACTTC
- | - | TRBJ2-7 | TRBV27 | CASSPGGRAYPSYEQYF | TGTGCCAGCAGTCCCGGGGGACGGGCTTACCCCTCCTACGAGCAGTACTTC
- | - | TRBJ2-5 | TRBV5-6 | CASSLAITGIQETQYF | TGTGCCAGCAGCTTGGCCATTACAGGGATCCAAGAGACCCAGTACTTC
- | - | TRBJ2-7 | TRBV19 | CASSTGYPYEQYF | TGTGCCAGTAGTACAGGTTACCCCTACGAGCAGTACTTC
- | - | TRBJ2-7 | TRBV7-2 | CASSLFRDFSYEQYF | TGTGCCAGCAGCTTATTCCGGGACTTCTCCTACGAGCAGTACTTC
once | - | TRBJ2-1 | TRBV27 | CASSFSSVGNEQFF | TGTGCCAGCAGTTTCTCATCGGTGGGAAATGAGCAGTTCTTC
- | TRBD1 | TRBJ1-1 | TRBV10-1 | CASSRDSGNTEAFF | TGCGCCAGCAGCCGGGACAGCGGGAACACTGAAGCTTTCTTT
- | - | TRBJ2-7 | TRBV5-6 | CASSWTGTGIYEQYF | TGTGCCAGCAGCTGGACCGGGACCGGAATCTACGAGCAGTACTTC
- | - | TRBJ2-1 | TRBV27 | CASSHHNEQFF | TGTGCCAGCAGCCATCACAATGAGCAGTTCTTC
- | - | TRBJ1-3 | TRBV4-1 | CASSQDHDRTGNTIYF | TGCGCCAGCAGCCAAGATCATGACAGGACTGGAAACACCATATATTTT
- | - | TRBJ1-1 | TRBV13 | CASSQGLNTEAFF | TGTGCCAGCAGCCAGGGCCTGAACACTGAAGCTTTCTTT
- | - | TRBJ2-7 | TRBV7-3 | CASSLISGAEQYF | TGTGCCAGCAGCTTAATATCGGGGGCCGAGCAGTACTTC
once | - | TRBJ1-1 | TRBV4-2 | CASSQEGSILNTEAFF | TGTGCCAGCAGCCAAGAGGGTAGCATATTGAACACTGAAGCTTTCTTT
- | TRBD1 | TRBJ2-7 | TRBV7-9 | CASSLDRGFEQYF | TGTGCCAGCAGCCTCGACAGGGGCTTCGAGCAGTACTTC
- | - | TRBJ2-1 | TRBV10-3 | CAILLADTYNEQFF | TGTGCCATCCTTTTAGCGGACACCTACAATGAGCAGTTCTTC
- | - | TRBJ2-2 | TRBV2 | CASDQGTNTGELFF | TGTGCCAGCGACCAGGGGACGAACACCGGGGAGCTGTTTTTT
- | - | TRBJ2-1 | TRBV6-6 | CASSYSPGSDHEQFF | TGTGCCAGCAGTTACTCCCCCGGGAGCGACCATGAGCAGTTCTTC
- | TRBD1 | TRBJ1-2 | TRBV27 | CASSSSQGGVNGYTF | TGTGCCAGCAGTTCCTCTCAGGGGGGAGTCAATGGCTACACCTTC
- | - | TRBJ2-7 | TRBV6-1 | CASSENPGIEQYF | TGTGCCAGCAGTGAAAATCCAGGGATCGAGCAGTACTTC
- | TRBD1 | TRBJ2-7 | TRBV4-1 | CASSQVDRGTYEQYF | TGCGCCAGCAGCCAAGTAGACAGGGGTACCTACGAGCAGTACTTC
- | - | TRBJ1-6 | TRBV9 | CASSVEGLGSPLHF | TGTGCCAGCAGCGTTGAGGGTCTCGGTTCACCCCTCCACTTT
- | TRBD2 | TRBJ2-7 | TRBV4-2 | CASSQELADEQYF | TGTGCCAGCAGCCAAGAACTAGCGGACGAGCAGTACTTC
- | - | TRBJ1-2 | TRBV30 | CAWSVTGIGYGYTF | TGTGCCTGGAGTGTTACAGGGATAGGCTATGGCTACACCTTC
- | - | TRBJ1-6 | TRBV6-5 | CASSYTVYSPLHF | TGTGCCAGCAGTTACACAGTATATTCACCCCTCCACTTT
- | - | TRBJ2-7 | TRBV11-2 | CASSLAEASYEQYF | TGTGCCAGCAGCTTAGCCGAAGCCTCCTACGAGCAGTACTTC
- | - | TRBJ2-3 | TRBV2 | CASSSISGPDTDTQYF | TGTGCCAGCAGCTCGATCTCAGGTCCGGACACAGATACGCAGTATTTT
- | - | TRBJ2-2 | TRBV27 | CASTRHDTGELFF | TGTGCCAGCACCAGACATGACACCGGGGAGCTGTTTTTT
- | - | TRBJ1-2 | TRBV4-3 | CASSQDREGKPYGYTF | TGCGCCAGCAGCCAAGATAGGGAGGGGAAACCCTATGGCTACACCTTC
- | - | TRBJ2-7 | TRBV6-5 | CASSYSSQGGLLQYF | TGTGCCAGCAGTTACTCTAGCCAGGGGGGCTTACTGCAGTACTTC